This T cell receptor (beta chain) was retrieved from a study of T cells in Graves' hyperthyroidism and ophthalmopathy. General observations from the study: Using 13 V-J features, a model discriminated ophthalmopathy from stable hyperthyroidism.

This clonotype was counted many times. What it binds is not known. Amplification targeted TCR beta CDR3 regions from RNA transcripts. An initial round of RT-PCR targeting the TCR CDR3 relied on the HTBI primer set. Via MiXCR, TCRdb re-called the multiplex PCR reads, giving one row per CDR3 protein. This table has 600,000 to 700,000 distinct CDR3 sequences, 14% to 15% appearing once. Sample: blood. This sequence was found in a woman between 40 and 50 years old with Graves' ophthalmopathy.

The DNA for the CDR3 is TGTGCCAGCAGTTACGTCTGGAACACTGAAGCTTTCTTT. Translated: CASSYVWNTEAFF. The rearrangement uses TRBV6-5 and TRBJ1-1; no firm D call. The CDR3 has 13 residues. The V and J ends lost 2 bases and 1 base respectively, with 5 bases between them. Germline lookup yields CDR1 MNHEY and CDR2 SVGAGI.